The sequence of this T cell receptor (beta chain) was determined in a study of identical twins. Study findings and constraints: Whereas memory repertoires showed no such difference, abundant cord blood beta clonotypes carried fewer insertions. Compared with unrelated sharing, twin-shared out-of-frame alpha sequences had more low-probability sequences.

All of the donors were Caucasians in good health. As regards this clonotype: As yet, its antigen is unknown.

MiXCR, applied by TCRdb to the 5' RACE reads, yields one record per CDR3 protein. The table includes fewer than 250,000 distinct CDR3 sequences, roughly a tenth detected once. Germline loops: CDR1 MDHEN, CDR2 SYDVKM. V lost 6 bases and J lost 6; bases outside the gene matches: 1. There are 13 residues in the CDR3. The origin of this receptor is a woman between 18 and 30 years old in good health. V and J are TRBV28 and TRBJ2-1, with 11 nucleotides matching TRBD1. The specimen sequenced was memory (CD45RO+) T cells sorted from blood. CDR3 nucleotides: TGTGCCAGCAGGGGACAGGGGGGCAATGAGCAGTTCTTC. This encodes CASRGQGGNEQFF.